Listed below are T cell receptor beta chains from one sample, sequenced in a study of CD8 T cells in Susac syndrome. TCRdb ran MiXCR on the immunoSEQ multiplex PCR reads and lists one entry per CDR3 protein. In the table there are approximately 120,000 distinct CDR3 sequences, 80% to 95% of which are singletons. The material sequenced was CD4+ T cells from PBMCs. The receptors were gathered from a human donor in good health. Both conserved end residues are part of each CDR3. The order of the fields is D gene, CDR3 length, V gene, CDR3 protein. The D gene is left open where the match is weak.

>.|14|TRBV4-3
CASSVGQNTGELFF
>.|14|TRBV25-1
CASSENPGTGELFF
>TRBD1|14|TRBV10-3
CAIRQGSSYNEQFF
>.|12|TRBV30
CAWSESGNEQFF
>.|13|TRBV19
CASSSIRDTEAFF
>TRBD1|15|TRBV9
CASSPGADRANEQYF
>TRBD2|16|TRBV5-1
CASSLGPGGGSYEQYF
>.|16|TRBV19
CASTPRGFALTGELFF
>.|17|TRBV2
CASSDRSFSGTGNTIYF
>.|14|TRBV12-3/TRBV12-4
CASRRDTQFQGYTF
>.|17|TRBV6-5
CASSYTPRPPNTGELFF
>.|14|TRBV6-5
CASSAYVEPYGYTF
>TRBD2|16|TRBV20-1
CSARETSGRDYNEQFF
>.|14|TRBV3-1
CASSAGTPNYGYTF
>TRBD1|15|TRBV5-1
CASSLQDRGNTEAFF
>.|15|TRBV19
CASSALGGRTGELFF
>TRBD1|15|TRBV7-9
CASSREVQGENIQYF
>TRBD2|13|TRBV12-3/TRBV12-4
CASSGGGNNEQFF
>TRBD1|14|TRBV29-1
CSVDRQGDNYGYTF
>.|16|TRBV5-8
CASSLQPGVSNQPQHF
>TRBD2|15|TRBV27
CASSLTSGSSGEQYF
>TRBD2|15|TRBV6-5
CASSYSAGGAYEQYF
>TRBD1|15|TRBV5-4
CASSSRTGGLTEAFF
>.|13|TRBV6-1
CASIQGLRQPQHF
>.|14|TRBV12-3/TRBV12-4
CASSLDQGTDTQYF
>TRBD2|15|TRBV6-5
CASSSPGGALIEQYF
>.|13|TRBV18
CASSSKTQIPGTF
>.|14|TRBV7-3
CASSLTSSGNTIYF
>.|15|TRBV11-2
CASRGVRTGTDTQYF
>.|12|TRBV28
CASSLLSYEQYF
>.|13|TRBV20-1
CSARRGGNGELFF
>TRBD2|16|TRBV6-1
CASTPPGLEGTGELFF
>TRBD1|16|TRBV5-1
CASSLALTGGGDTQYF
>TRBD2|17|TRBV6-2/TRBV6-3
CASSYGSSGGVTGELFF
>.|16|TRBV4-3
CASSQDGGRESYEQYF
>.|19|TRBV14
CASSQSIGRARTTNTEAFF
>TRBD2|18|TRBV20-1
CSARDPLVAGYSYNEQFF
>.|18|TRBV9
CASSVVTGPRSHTGELFF
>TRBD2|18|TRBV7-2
CASSGYLTSGRAGETQYF
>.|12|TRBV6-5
CASSYDGNTIYF
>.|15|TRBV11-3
CASSSRGLDVDEQFF
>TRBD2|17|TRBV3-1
CASSRGTSGRVDNEQFF
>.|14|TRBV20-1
CSARDPAGGREAFF
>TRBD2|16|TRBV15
CATSRPWTSGRHEQFF
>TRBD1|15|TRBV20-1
CSARDPGTAGEKLFF
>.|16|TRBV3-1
CASSQDGSTKLNEQFF
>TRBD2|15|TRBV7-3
CASSPSRAGANEQFF
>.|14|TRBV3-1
CASSQGTYTGELFF
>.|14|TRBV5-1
CASKGGPNTGELFF
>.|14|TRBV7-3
CASSLPGGRNEQFF
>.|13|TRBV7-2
CASSRYQREKLFF
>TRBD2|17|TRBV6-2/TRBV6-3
CASKFSGGSLAKNIQYF
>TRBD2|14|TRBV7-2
CASSLDGTSYEQYF
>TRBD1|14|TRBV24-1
CATSANDRAGELFF
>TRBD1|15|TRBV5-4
CASSLGTASSYEQYF
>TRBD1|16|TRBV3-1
CASSPGTDRGPDGYTF